This T cell receptor beta chain was identified in a study of STAT5B mutations in CD4+ large granular lymphocyte leukemia. For the study at large: Among healthy donors, a particular HLA allele went with more CDR3 'QG' motifs. General observations from the study: Without putative leukemic clones, patient CD4-sorted repertoires remained more clonal than healthy CD4+ repertoires.

Method: immunoSEQ multiplex PCR; TCRdb's copy keeps in-frame clones and lacks some. Counted here are under 40,000 clones, roughly 77% occurring once; the ten biggest clones make up 0.4% to 0.45%. Turning to this clone: The target antigen is unknown.

The specimen sequenced was CD4+ T cells from blood buffy coats. The clonotype was recovered from a human donor in good health.

CDR3 amino acids: CAISHTGVETQYF. CDR3 nucleotide sequence: TGTGCCATCAGCCATACAGGGGTAGAGACCCAGTACTTC. The V gene is TRBV10-3, the J gene TRBJ2-5; 7 bases line up with TRBD1. J was trimmed by 4 bases and V by 6 bases; bases with no gene match: 5. The CDR3 contains 13 residues. Germline values: CDR1 ENHRY, CDR2 SYGVKD.